This entry lists 14 T cell receptor beta chains sequenced from one sample in a study of shared clonotypes between healthy human individuals. TCRdb's table, derived via immunoSEQ multiplex PCR, lists solely in-frame clones and lacks some. The sample yields about 1.5 million clones, approximately 98% seen once. Sequenced: naive CD4+ T cells sorted from blood. Stated subset: CD45RA+ positively selected. The receptors were gathered from a man aged 30-40 years in good health.

Comment on this clone: Other DNA sequences in this specimen translate into the identical CDR3. The V and J genes are TRBV7-3 and TRBJ2-5; 11 positions match TRBD2. Per the germline V gene, CDR1 is SGHTA and CDR2 is FQGTGA. This CDR3 has 14 amino acids. The V segment lost 5 bases and the J segment 2 bases; nucleotides outside the gene matches: 1. CDR3 in amino acids: CASSRTSGQETQYF. The CDR3 region has the DNA TGTGCCAGCAGCCGGACTAGCGGGCAAGAGACCCAGTACTTC.

The CDR3 DNA is TGTGCCAGCTCACCGATCAGGGCCGTCGAGTGGACCCAGTACTTC. This codes for CASSPIRAVEWTQYF. The rearrangement joins TRBV18 to TRBJ2-5; a possible D gene is TRBD1 (5 bases). CDR3 length equals 15 residues. Looked up from germline, CDR1 is KGHSH and CDR2 is LQKENI. V was trimmed by 3 bases and J by 7 bases, leaving 18 bases between them.

The chain is built from TRBV7-8 and TRBJ1-5; weak D call: TRBD1 (5 bases). CDR1 and CDR2 from the germline V gene are SGHVS and FQNEAQ. Deletions cut 4 bases from V and 9 bases from J, with 13 bases between. The CDR3 runs 13 residues. CDR3 protein: CASSYGPGRPQHF. In nucleotides, the CDR3 is TGTGCCAGCAGCTACGGACCGGGACGGCCCCAGCATTTT. Full variable domain (outside the CDR3, taken from reference TRBV7-8 and TRBJ1-5): GAGVSQSPRYKVAKRGQDVALRCDPISGHVSLFWYQQALGQGPEFLTYFQNEAQLDKSGLPSDRFFAERPEGSVSTLKIQRTQQEDSAVYLCASSYGPGRPQHFGDGTRLSIL.

The rearrangement joins TRBV5-1 to TRBJ1-2; D may be TRBD1 (5 bases). The CDR3 totals 13 residues. Germline CDR1 is SGHRS and CDR2 is YFSETQ. With 5 bases removed from V and 4 bases from J, the gap between germline ends came to 12 bases. The CDR3 region has the DNA TGCGCCAGCAGGAAGGGGCAGACCTATGGCTACACCTTC. Translation: CASRKGQTYGYTF.

The chain carries TRBV25-1 and TRBJ2-2; D remains unclear. Germline-derived CDR1 and CDR2 are MGHDK and SYGVNS. The length of the CDR3 is 13 residues. The V gene lost 3 bases and the J gene lost 3 bases, with 5 bases spanning the gap. CDR3 protein: CASSDFYTGELFF. The CDR3 DNA follows: TGTGCCAGCAGTGACTTCTACACCGGGGAGCTGTTTTTT.

J is TRBJ1-2 and V is TRBV29-1; D perhaps matches TRBD1 (5 bases). Germline loops: CDR1 SQVTM, CDR2 ANQGSEA. V was shortened by 3 bases and J by 8 bases, with 7 bases between the two germline ends. The CDR3 is 10 amino acids. The CDR3 is CSVDDRGYTF. CDR3 coding DNA: TGCAGCGTTGATGACAGAGGCTACACCTTC.

The rearrangement uses TRBV7-9 and TRBJ1-4; unclear D gene. The germline gives CDR1 SEHNR, CDR2 FQNEAQ (reference sequence). The length of the CDR3 is 18 residues. V shed 0 bases and J shed 3 bases, with 17 bases lying between them. DNA of the CDR3: TGTGCCAGCAGCTTAGCGCGTCGGACCGGGTGGGCTAATGAAAAACTGTTTTTT. Its translation is CASSLARRTGWANEKLFF.

In its sample, this clone was seen once. The chain's CDR3 is CASRPRGPREKLFF. The CDR3 DNA follows: TGTGCCAGCAGACCCAGGGGCCCTCGTGAAAAACTGTTTTTT. The chain combines TRBV27 with TRBJ1-4, with D possibly being TRBD1 (6 bases). The CDR3 spans 14 residues. CDR1 is MNHEY, CDR2 SMNVEV, per germline (reference sequence). The V and J ends lost 6 bases and 7 bases respectively, with 15 bases between them. Together with reference TRBV27 and TRBJ1-4, the CDR3 gives the full variable domain: EAQVTQNPRYLITVTGKKLTVTCSQNMNHEYMSWYRQDPGLGLRQIYYSMNVEVTDKGDVPEGYKVSRKEKRNFPLILESPSPNQTSLYFCASRPRGPREKLFFGSGTQLSVL.

DNA for the CDR3: TGTGCCAGCAGCAGATACAGCGATAGCAATCAGCCCCAGCATTTT. Translation gives CASSRYSDSNQPQHF. The V and J genes are TRBV7-8 and TRBJ1-5; D remains ambiguous. In germline, CDR1 is SGHVS, CDR2 FQNEAQ. The CDR3 extends over 15 amino acids. V was clipped by 5 bases and J by 0 bases, with 11 bases between them.

The chain recombines TRBV5-5 with TRBJ1-3; D is unresolved. The CDR3 has 13 residues. V dropped 4 bases and J dropped 6 bases, with 11 bases sitting between them. Germline lookup yields CDR1 SGHKS and CDR2 YYEKEE (reference sequence). For the CDR3, the DNA is TGTGCCAGCAGCCAGGACGTGCAAAACACCATATATTTT. It codes for CASSQDVQNTIYF.

V usage is TRBV4-3 and J usage is TRBJ2-3, with 11 bases identical to TRBD2. Germline CDR1 reads LGHNA; CDR2 reads YSLEER. With 2 bases clipped from V and 7 bases from J, the junction kept 2 bases outside the gene matches. CDR3 length equals 14 residues. The CDR3 DNA sequence: TGCGCCAGCAGCCAACTAGCGGGAGGAAATACGCAGTATTTT. Translated: CASSQLAGGNTQYF.

The CDR3 nucleotides are TGCGCCAGCAGCCCACGACTCAGCCGGGCCGGGGAGCTGTTTTTT. It translates to CASSPRLSRAGELFF. The chain is built from TRBV4-1 and TRBJ2-2; D is uncertain. Germline V lookup: CDR1 MGHRA, CDR2 YSYEKL. The CDR3 has 15 residues. V lost 4 bases to trimming and J lost 6 bases, with 15 bases between them.

This chain uses TRBV5-1 with TRBJ2-1; D remains unclear. CDR3 length equals 14 residues. The V end was cut by 0 bases, the J end by 12 bases, with 16 bases between. Germline CDR1 and CDR2: SGHRS and YFSETQ. The CDR3 region is CASSLDSPTTGQFF. The CDR3 DNA reads TGCGCCAGCAGCTTGGACAGCCCTACAACGGGGCAGTTCTTC.

The chain joins TRBV11-2 to TRBJ2-1; possible D gene TRBD2, 6 bases. The V end lost 5 bases, the J end lost 15 bases, and 20 bases lay between the germline ends. The V gene's germline CDR1 is SGHAT and CDR2 FQNNGV. The CDR3 has 13 residues. This chain's CDR3 is CASSPRLEGLGFF. Here the CDR3 DNA reads TGTGCCAGCAGCCCGCGCCTGGAGGGTCTTGGGTTCTTC.